These 20 T cell receptor beta chains originate from one sample sequenced in a study of T cell repertoires in cytomegalovirus infection. One entry per CDR3 protein, called by TCRdb with MiXCR from the reads. This sample carries 300,000 to 450,000 distinct CDR3 sequences, 15% to 20% of them seen once, and the ten largest clones take less than 9.5%. Sequencing input: PBMCs. The receptors shown here come from a human donor in good health (CMV status not recorded). Some clones in this sample may be carry-over from other donors' samples.

There are many counts of this clonotype. The V call is TRBV7-6, the J call TRBJ2-7, with TRBD2 matching over 9 bases. In germline, CDR1 is SGHVS, CDR2 FNYEAQ. V dropped 1 base and J dropped 3; count of bases not matched to a gene: 10. The CDR3 loop spans 17 amino acids. For the CDR3, the DNA is TGTGCCAGCAGCTTAGACCCTAGCGGGACGTCTGGCTACGAGCAGTACTTC. It specifies CASSLDPSGTSGYEQYF.

This clonotype has a count of ten or more. The chain carries TRBV10-3 and TRBJ1-1, with 7 bases that match TRBD1. Germline assignment: CDR1 ENHRY and CDR2 SYGVKD. This CDR3 is 14 amino acids long. V dropped 10 bases and J dropped 4; count of bases not matched to a gene: 12. The DNA of the CDR3 is TGTGCCACCCAGGGGGTTAGGGTTGGCACTGAAGCTTTCTTT. Translation: CATQGVRVGTEAFF.

In its sample, this clonotype was seen a few times. J is TRBJ1-3 and V is TRBV12-3 or TRBV12-4; D gene ambiguous. V lost 6 bases and J 7 bases, leaving 10 bases between the germline ends. This CDR3 is 12 amino acids long. CDR3 nucleotides: TGTGCCAGCAGCCCCCAAAAGAACACCATATATTTT. Its protein product is CASSPQKNTIYF.

This clonotype was detected many times. The chain couples TRBV7-6 to TRBJ2-1; D might be TRBD1 (6 bases). The germline V gene has CDR1 SGHVS and CDR2 FNYEAQ. Trimming pared 4 bases from V and 13 bases from J, leaving 20 bases between. This CDR3 spans 14 amino acids. CDR3 in amino acids: CASSSSGQPGGQFF. The DNA of the CDR3 is TGTGCCAGCAGCTCAAGCGGACAGCCCGGCGGCCAGTTCTTC.

In DNA form, the CDR3 reads TGTGCCAGCAGCCCAAGCGGGGCCCCCATGGCCCAGTACTTC. Protein product: CASSPSGAPMAQYF. V and J are TRBV7-6 and TRBJ2-5; 7 bases agree with TRBD2. Germline lookup yields CDR1 SGHVS and CDR2 FNYEAQ. CDR3 size: 14 residues. Trimming cost V 5 bases and J 9 bases; bases outside gene matches: 12.

At least ten counts were recorded for this clonotype. The chain is built from TRBV7-2 and TRBJ2-7; D is unclear. Germline V gene sequence: CDR1 SGHTA, CDR2 FQGNSA. Trimming took off 5 bases at V and 0 bases at J, with 17 bases between the two ends. The CDR3 runs to 16 residues. The CDR3: CASSPPGGFPSYEQYF. The CDR3 DNA is TGTGCCAGCAGCCCGCCGGGCGGATTCCCCTCCTACGAGCAGTACTTC.

The gene calls are TRBV9 and TRBJ2-5; TRBD2 agrees at 12 bases. The V gene end was trimmed by 3 bases and the J gene end by 5 bases; junction bases not matched to a gene: 8. This CDR3 is 16 amino acids long. Germline assignment: CDR1 SGDLS and CDR2 YYNGEE. The CDR3 nucleotides read TGTGCCAGCAGCGGCAGACTAGCGGGAGAGGGGGAGACCCAGTACTTC. Protein: CASSGRLAGEGETQYF. The complete variable domain, with remaining parts taken from reference TRBV9 and TRBJ2-5, reads DSGVTQTPKHLITATGQRVTLRCSPRSGDLSVYWYQQSLDQGLQFLIQYYNGEERAKGNILERFSAQQFPDLHSELNLSSLELGDSALYFCASSGRLAGEGETQYFGPGTRLLVL.

This clonotype was seen only a few times. The rearrangement joins TRBV19 to TRBJ2-7; perhaps D is TRBD1 or TRBD2 (6 bases each). This CDR3 spans 11 amino acids. V lost 7 bases and J 6 bases, leaving 10 bases between the germline ends. The germline CDR1 and CDR2 sequences are LNHDA and SQIVND (reference sequence). CDR3 nucleotide sequence: TGTGCCAGTAAGGGGGGAGGCGAGCAGTACTTC. This translates into CASKGGGEQYF.

This clonotype came up a few times. The chain carries TRBV4-3 and TRBJ2-7; 10 bases match TRBD1. The CDR3 has 16 amino acids. Germline V gene data show CDR1 as LGHNA and CDR2 as YSLEER. V lost 4 bases and J lost 1; bases outside the gene matches: 7. The CDR3 bases are TGCGCCAGCAGCCCCTCCGGGACAGGGGAATCCTACGAGCAGTACTTC. This codes for CASSPSGTGESYEQYF.

This clonotype has at least ten counts. This CDR3 is CASSLRGLAGGGHNEQFF. CDR3 DNA sequence: TGTGCCAGCAGCTTACGGGGACTAGCGGGAGGGGGGCACAATGAGCAGTTCTTC. The chain uses TRBV7-2 and TRBJ2-1; TRBD2 matches 16 bases. The J segment lost 5 bases and the V segment lost 2 bases, leaving 6 bases of the junction unmatched. The CDR3 has 18 residues. Per the germline V gene, CDR1 is SGHTA and CDR2 is FQGNSA.

The CDR3 DNA follows: TGTGCCAGCAGTTCCCTAGGGTACAGCGCCGAGCAGTACTTC. This gives the protein CASSSLGYSAEQYF. The chain recombines TRBV6-2 or TRBV6-3 with TRBJ2-7; D gene ambiguous. The CDR3 is 14 residues long. CDR1 MNHEY and CDR2 SVGEGT come from the germline V gene. V was clipped by 4 bases and J by 6 bases, with 16 bases between them.

This clonotype came up a few times. V gene TRBV27 combines with J gene TRBJ2-7, with TRBD2 identical over 7 bases. The germline gives CDR1 MNHEY, CDR2 SMNVEV (reference sequence). V was pared by 0 bases and J by 3 bases, with 5 bases of the junction left unmatched. This CDR3 is 15 amino acids long. CDR3 coding DNA: TGTGCCAGCAGTTTATCCGGGGGGTCCTACTACGAGCAGTACTTC. Residues: CASSLSGGSYYEQYF.

This clonotype was recorded at least ten times. This rearrangement joins TRBV5-6 to TRBJ2-4, with TRBD2 as a possible D gene (7 bases). The CDR3 has 13 amino acids. Deletions cut 4 bases from V and 8 bases from J, with 13 bases between. Looked up from germline, CDR1 is SGHDT and CDR2 is YYEEEE. The CDR3 DNA is TGTGCCAGCAGCCAGGTAGGGGGGGACATTCAGTACTTC. Encoded protein: CASSQVGGDIQYF.

J is TRBJ2-3 and V is TRBV20-1; 10 nucleotides line up with TRBD2. J gave up 3 bases and V 2 bases, and 2 bases lay outside the gene matches. CDR1 DFQATT and CDR2 SNEGSKA come from the germline V gene (reference sequence). The CDR3 has 14 residues. CDR3 sequence (DNA): TGCAGTGCTAGACTGGGACTAGCGACAGATACGCAGTATTTT. Translating gives CSARLGLATDTQYF.

This clonotype was seen a few times. The chain uses TRBV6-6 and TRBJ2-6; D uncertain. Germline CDR1 reads MNHNY; CDR2 reads SVGAGI (reference sequence). V lost 0 bases to trimming and J lost 3 bases, with 9 bases between them. The CDR3 spans 16 residues. DNA for the CDR3: TGTGCCAGCAGTTACTCATGGGGAATTGGGGCCAACGTCCTGACTTTC. As protein: CASSYSWGIGANVLTF.

This chain connects TRBV11-2 to TRBJ2-1, with 7 bases matching TRBD2. This CDR3 spans 14 amino acids. Trimming removed 8 bases from V and 4 bases from J; junction bases left unmatched: 8. CDR1 is SGHAT and CDR2 is FQNNGV in the germline V gene. The CDR3 region has the DNA TGTGCCAGCCGGGAGGACTCGGGGTACAATGAGCAGTTCTTC. Amino acid sequence: CASREDSGYNEQFF.

This clonotype was seen more than once but under ten times. This chain uses TRBV19 with TRBJ1-1; D might be TRBD1 (5 bases). CDR3 length equals 15 residues. Trimming cost V 2 bases and J 1 base, with 11 bases left between them. The germline V gene has CDR1 LNHDA and CDR2 SQIVND (reference sequence). CDR3 amino acids: CASSIPLGGNTEAFF. CDR3 DNA: TGTGCCAGTAGTATACCCCTTGGGGGGAACACTGAAGCTTTCTTT.

The rearrangement links TRBV19 to TRBJ1-1; tentatively, D is TRBD1 (6 bases). The V end lost 3 bases, the J end lost 0 bases, and 14 bases lay between the germline ends. The length of the CDR3 is 16 residues. Germline CDR1 LNHDA, CDR2 SQIVND (reference sequence). The chain's CDR3 is CASSIRATGLNTEAFF. CDR3 DNA: TGTGCCAGTAGTATTAGGGCCACAGGGTTGAACACTGAAGCTTTCTTT.

The chain couples TRBV20-1 to TRBJ2-3; D is possibly TRBD2 (7 bases). CDR1 is DFQATT, CDR2 SNEGSKA, per germline (reference sequence). Trimming removed 5 bases at V and 4 bases at J, with 13 bases between. CDR3 length equals 13 residues. In DNA form, the CDR3 reads TGCAGTGCTGGGGGGGCAGGGCCAGATACGCAGTATTTT. It yields the protein CSAGGAGPDTQYF.

This clonotype was counted many times. The chain combines TRBV7-6 with TRBJ1-1; 7 bases are shared with TRBD1. V was pared by 5 bases and J by 1 base, with 10 bases of the junction left unmatched. The CDR3 has 16 amino acids. Per the germline V gene, CDR1 is SGHVS and CDR2 is FNYEAQ. DNA of the CDR3: TGTGCCAGCAGCACCCCGCCCGGGACAGCGAACACTGAAGCTTTCTTT. It translates to CASSTPPGTANTEAFF. Based on the CDR3 plus reference TRBV7-6 and TRBJ1-1, the full variable domain is GAGVSQSPRYKVTKRGQDVALRCDPISGHVSLYWYRQALGQGPEFLTYFNYEAQQDKSGLPNDRFSAERPEGSISTLTIQRTEQRDSAMYRCASSTPPGTANTEAFFGQGTRLTVV.